This T cell receptor beta chain originates from a study of blood T cell repertoires in COVID-19. Study information: PBMCs, B-cell-depleted T cells, or T cells were the source of the cDNA or gDNA that made up the material.

Method: immunoSEQ multiplex PCR; TCRdb's copy keeps in-frame clones and lacks some. The top ten clones hold about 7.2% of a sample with under 200,000 clones, around 84% of them seen once. Participants' own reports of clinical history determined their cohort assignment. Recovery meant two consecutive negative NP/OP PCR tests, professional clearance, or resolved symptoms. CDR3 length: 15 residues. This receptor was identified in a man aged 50 or older who had recovered from COVID-19. The sample was PBMCs or T cells enriched from blood (not recorded which). The chain is built from TRBV21-1 and TRBJ2-3; TRBD1 is taken as the D call from the table, unchecked against the DNA. TRBV21-1 is shown as a pseudogene. The chain's CDR3 is CASTPGQGVSDTQYF. CDR3 bases: TGTGCCAGCACCCCGGGACAGGGGGTGTCAGATACGCAGTATTTT.